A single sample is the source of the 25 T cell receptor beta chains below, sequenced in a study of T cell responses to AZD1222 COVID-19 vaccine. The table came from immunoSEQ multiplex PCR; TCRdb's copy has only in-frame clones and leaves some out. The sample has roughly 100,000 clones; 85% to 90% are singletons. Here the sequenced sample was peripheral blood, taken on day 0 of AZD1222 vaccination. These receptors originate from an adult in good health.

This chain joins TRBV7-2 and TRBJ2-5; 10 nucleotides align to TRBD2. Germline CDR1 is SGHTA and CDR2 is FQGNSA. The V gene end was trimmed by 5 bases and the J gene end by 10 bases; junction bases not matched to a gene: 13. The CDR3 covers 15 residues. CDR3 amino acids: CASSLPSGGTRDQYF. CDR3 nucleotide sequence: TGTGCCAGCAGCCTCCCTAGCGGGGGTACCCGCGACCAGTACTTC.

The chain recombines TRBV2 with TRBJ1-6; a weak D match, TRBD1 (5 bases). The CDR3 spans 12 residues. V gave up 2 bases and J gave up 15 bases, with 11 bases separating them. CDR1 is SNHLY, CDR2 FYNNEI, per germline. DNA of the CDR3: TGTGCCAGCAGTGAAAGACACAGGCTCCTCCACTTT. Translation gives CASSERHRLLHF.

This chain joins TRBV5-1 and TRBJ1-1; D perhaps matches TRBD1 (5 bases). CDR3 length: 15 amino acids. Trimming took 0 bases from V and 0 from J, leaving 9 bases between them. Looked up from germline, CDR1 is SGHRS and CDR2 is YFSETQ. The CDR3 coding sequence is TGCGCCAGCAGCTTGGGCCCAGGGCTGAACACTGAAGCTTTCTTT. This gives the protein CASSLGPGLNTEAFF.

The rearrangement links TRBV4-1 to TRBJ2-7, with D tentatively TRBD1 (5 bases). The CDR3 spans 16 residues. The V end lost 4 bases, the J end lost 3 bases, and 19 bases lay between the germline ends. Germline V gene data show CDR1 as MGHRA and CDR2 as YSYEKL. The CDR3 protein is CASSLLQGAPRYEQYF. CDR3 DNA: TGCGCCAGCAGCCTTTTGCAGGGCGCACCCCGCTACGAGCAGTACTTC.

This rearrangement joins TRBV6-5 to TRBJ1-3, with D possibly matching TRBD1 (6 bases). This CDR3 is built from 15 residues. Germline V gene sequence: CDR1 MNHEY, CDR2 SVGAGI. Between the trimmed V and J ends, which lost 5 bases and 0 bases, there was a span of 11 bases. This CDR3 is CASSKQGDSGNTIYF. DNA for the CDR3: TGTGCCAGCAGTAAACAGGGTGACTCTGGAAACACCATATATTTT.

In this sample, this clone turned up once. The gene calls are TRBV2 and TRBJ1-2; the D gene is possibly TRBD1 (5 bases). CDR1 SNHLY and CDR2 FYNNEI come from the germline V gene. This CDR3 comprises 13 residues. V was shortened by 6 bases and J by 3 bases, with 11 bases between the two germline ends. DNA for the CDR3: TGTGCCAGCAGCGGGGACTCCCACTATGGCTACACCTTC. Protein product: CASSGDSHYGYTF. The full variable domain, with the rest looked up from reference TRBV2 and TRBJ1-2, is EPEVTQTPSHQVTQMGQEVILRCVPISNHLYFYWYRQILGQKVEFLVSFYNNEISEKSEIFDDQFSVERPDGSNFTLKIRSTKLEDSAMYFCASSGDSHYGYTFGSGTRLTVV.

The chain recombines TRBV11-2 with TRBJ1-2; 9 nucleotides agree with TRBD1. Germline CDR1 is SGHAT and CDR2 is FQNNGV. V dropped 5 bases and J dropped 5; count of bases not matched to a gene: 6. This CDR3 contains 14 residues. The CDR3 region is CASSPDRGIYGYTF. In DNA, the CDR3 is TGTGCCAGCAGCCCAGACAGGGGGATTTATGGCTACACCTTC.

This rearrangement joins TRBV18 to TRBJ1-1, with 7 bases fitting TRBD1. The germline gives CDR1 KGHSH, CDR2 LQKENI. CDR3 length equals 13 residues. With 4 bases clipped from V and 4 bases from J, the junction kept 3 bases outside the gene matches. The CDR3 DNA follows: TGTGCCAGCTCACTGGCAGGGGGCACTGAAGCTTTCTTT. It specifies CASSLAGGTEAFF.

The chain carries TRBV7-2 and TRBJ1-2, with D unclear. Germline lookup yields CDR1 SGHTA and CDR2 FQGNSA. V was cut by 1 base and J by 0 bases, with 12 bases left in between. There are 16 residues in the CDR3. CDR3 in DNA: TGTGCCAGCAGCTTAGGGGGATCTAGCACTAACTATGGCTACACCTTC. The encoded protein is CASSLGGSSTNYGYTF.

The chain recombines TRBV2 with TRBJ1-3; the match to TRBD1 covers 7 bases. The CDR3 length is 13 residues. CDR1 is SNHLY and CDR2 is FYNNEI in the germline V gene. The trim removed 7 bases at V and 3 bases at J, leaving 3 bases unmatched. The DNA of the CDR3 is TGTGCCAGCAAAGACAGGGATGGAAACACCATATATTTT. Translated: CASKDRDGNTIYF.

The CDR3 sequence is CATSDGDSYQPQHF. The CDR3 coding sequence is TGTGCCACCAGTGATGGAGACAGTTATCAGCCCCAGCATTTT. The J gene is TRBJ1-5, the V gene TRBV24-1, with a possible D match to TRBD1 (5 bases). V was trimmed by 3 bases and J by 5 bases, leaving 10 bases between them. The CDR3 length is 14 residues. Per germline, CDR1 KGHDR and CDR2 SFDVKD.

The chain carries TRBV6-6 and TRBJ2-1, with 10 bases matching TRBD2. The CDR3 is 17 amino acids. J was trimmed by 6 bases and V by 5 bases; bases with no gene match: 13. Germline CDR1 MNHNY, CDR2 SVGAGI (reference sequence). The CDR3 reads CASSLTSGGEERNEQFF. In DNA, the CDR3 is TGTGCCAGCAGTCTCACGAGCGGGGGGGAGGAGCGCAATGAGCAGTTCTTC.

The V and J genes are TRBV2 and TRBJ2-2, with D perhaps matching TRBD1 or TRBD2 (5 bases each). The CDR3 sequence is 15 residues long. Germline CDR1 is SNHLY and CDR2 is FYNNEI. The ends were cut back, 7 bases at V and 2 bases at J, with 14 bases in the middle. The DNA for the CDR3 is TGTGCCAGCACCTCGGGGCAGTCAAACACCGGGGAGCTGTTTTTT. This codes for CASTSGQSNTGELFF. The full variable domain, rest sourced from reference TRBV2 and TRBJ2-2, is EPEVTQTPSHQVTQMGQEVILRCVPISNHLYFYWYRQILGQKVEFLVSFYNNEISEKSEIFDDQFSVERPDGSNFTLKIRSTKLEDSAMYFCASTSGQSNTGELFFGEGSRLTVL.

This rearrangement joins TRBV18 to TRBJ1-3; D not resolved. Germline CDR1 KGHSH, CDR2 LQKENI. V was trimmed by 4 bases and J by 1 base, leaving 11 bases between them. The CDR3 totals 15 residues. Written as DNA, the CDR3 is TGTGCCAGCTCACGCCAGATATTTTCTGGAAACACCATATATTTT. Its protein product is CASSRQIFSGNTIYF.

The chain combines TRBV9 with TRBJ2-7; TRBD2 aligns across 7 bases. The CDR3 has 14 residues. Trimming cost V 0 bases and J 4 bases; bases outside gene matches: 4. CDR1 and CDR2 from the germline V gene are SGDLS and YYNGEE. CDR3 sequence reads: CASSVGSSGYEQYF. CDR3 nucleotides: TGTGCCAGCAGCGTAGGGTCTAGCGGTTACGAGCAGTACTTC.

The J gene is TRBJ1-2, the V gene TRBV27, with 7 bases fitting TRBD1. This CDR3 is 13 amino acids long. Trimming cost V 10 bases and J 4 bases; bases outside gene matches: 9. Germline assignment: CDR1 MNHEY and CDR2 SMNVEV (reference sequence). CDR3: CATTGDLAYGYTF. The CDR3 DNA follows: TGTGCCACCACAGGGGATTTAGCCTATGGCTACACCTTC.

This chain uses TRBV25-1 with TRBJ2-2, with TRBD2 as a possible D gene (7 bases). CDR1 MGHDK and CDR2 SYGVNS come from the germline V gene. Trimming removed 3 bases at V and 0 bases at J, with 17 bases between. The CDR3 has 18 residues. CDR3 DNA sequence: TGTGCCAGCAGTGAGTACTTCCGGGGGGCGGCGAACACCGGGGAGCTGTTTTTT. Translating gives CASSEYFRGAANTGELFF.

In nucleotides, the CDR3 is TGTGCCAGTAGTGTTGGGGAAGGAAATTCACCCCTCCACTTT. Protein sequence: CASSVGEGNSPLHF. V and J are TRBV19 and TRBJ1-6; D is unresolved. This CDR3 region has 14 residues. Between the trimmed V and J ends, which lost 5 bases and 7 bases, there was a span of 12 bases. Germline V gene data show CDR1 as LNHDA and CDR2 as SQIVND (reference sequence). Filled out from reference TRBV19 and TRBJ1-6, the complete variable domain reads DGGITQSPKYLFRKEGQNVTLSCEQNLNHDAMYWYRQDPGQGLRLIYYSQIVNDFQKGDIAEGYSVSREKKESFPLTVTSAQKNPTAFYLCASSVGEGNSPLHFGNGTRLTVT.

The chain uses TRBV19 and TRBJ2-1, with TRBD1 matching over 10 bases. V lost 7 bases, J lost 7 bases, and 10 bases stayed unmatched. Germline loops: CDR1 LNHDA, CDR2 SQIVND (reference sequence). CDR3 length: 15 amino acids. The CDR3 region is CASTDFGQGGNEQFF. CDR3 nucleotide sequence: TGTGCCAGTACCGACTTCGGACAGGGGGGTAATGAGCAGTTCTTC. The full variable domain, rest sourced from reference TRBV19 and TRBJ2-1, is DGGITQSPKYLFRKEGQNVTLSCEQNLNHDAMYWYRQDPGQGLRLIYYSQIVNDFQKGDIAEGYSVSREKKESFPLTVTSAQKNPTAFYLCASTDFGQGGNEQFFGPGTRLTVL.

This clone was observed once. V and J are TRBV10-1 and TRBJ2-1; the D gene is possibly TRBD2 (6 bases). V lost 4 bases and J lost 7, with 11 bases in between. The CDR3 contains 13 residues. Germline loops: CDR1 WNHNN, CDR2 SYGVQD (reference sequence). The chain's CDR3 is CASSGGASNEQFF. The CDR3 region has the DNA TGCGCCAGCAGTGGCGGGGCCTCTAATGAGCAGTTCTTC.

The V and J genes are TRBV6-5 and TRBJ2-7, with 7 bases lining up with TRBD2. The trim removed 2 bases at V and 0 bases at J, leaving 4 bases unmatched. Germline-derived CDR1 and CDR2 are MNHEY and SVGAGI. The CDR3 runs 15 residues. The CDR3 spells CASSYGRGGSYEQYF. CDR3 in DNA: TGTGCCAGCAGTTACGGGCGCGGGGGCTCCTACGAGCAGTACTTC.

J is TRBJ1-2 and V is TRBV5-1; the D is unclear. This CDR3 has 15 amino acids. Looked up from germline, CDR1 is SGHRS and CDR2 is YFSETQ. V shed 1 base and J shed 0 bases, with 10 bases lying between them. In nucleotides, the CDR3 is TGCGCCAGCAGCTTGTCAGGCGGAACTAACTATGGCTACACCTTC. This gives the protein CASSLSGGTNYGYTF.

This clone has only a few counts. The CDR3 loop is CASSTNRAGHQETQYF. The CDR3 nucleotides are TGTGCCAGCTCAACGAACAGGGCAGGGCATCAAGAGACCCAGTACTTC. The V call is TRBV5-5, the J call TRBJ2-5; D might be TRBD1 (6 bases). Trimming took 7 bases from V and 2 from J, leaving 21 bases between them. Per germline, CDR1 SGHKS and CDR2 YYEKEE (reference sequence). CDR3 length: 16 amino acids.

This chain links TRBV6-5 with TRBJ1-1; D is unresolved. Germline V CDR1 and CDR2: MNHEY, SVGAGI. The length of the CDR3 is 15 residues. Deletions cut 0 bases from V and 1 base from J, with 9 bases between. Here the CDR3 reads CASSYSNGRNTEAFF. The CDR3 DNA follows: TGTGCCAGCAGTTACTCAAACGGTCGGAACACTGAAGCTTTCTTT.

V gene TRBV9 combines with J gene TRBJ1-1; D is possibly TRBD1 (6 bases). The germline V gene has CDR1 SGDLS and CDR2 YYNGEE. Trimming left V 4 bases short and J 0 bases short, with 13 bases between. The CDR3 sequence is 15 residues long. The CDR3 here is CASSTSGHMNTEAFF. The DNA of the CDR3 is TGTGCCAGCAGCACCTCGGGACACATGAACACTGAAGCTTTCTTT.